Following are 31 T cell receptor beta chains from one sample sequenced in a study of T cell responses to AZD1222 COVID-19 vaccine. Sequencing used immunoSEQ multiplex PCR; TCRdb keeps in-frame clones, though not all of them. There are approximately 100,000 clones in the sample; over 90% occur only once, and around 5% lies in the top ten. The sequencing used peripheral blood, collected on day 0 of AZD1222 vaccination. All receptors come from an adult in good health.

V gene TRBV12-5 combines with J gene TRBJ1-1, with a weak D call TRBD1 (5 bases). The germline V gene encodes CDR1 LGHNT and CDR2 FRNRAP. The ends were cut back, 2 bases at V and 4 bases at J, with 14 bases in the middle. This CDR3 is 15 amino acids long. The CDR3 DNA sequence: TGTGCTAGTGGTTTGTTCGCCGGGGGGTTCACTGAAGCTTTCTTT. This gives the protein CASGLFAGGFTEAFF.

This clone was counted between two and nine times. The chain recombines TRBV11-2 with TRBJ1-1, with D perhaps TRBD1 (6 bases). CDR1 SGHAT and CDR2 FQNNGV come from the germline V gene. V was pared by 4 bases and J by 11 bases, with 17 bases between. The CDR3 covers 13 residues. The CDR3 loop reads CASSSTGHHNAFF. The CDR3 coding sequence is TGTGCCAGCAGCTCAACGGGACACCACAATGCTTTCTTT.

V gene TRBV7-9 combines with J gene TRBJ2-5; 7 nucleotides agree with TRBD2. Trimming cost V 1 base and J 3 bases; bases outside gene matches: 2. The CDR3 length is 14 residues. Germline V gives CDR1 SEHNR, CDR2 FQNEAQ (reference sequence). The CDR3 here is CASSLVLAEETQYF. The CDR3 DNA is TGTGCCAGCAGCTTAGTTCTAGCGGAAGAGACCCAGTACTTC.

The genes are TRBV20-1 and TRBJ2-1, with 8 bases lining up with TRBD1. After removal of 7 bases from V and 15 bases from J, the junction contained 11 bases not matched to a gene. The CDR3 sequence is 11 residues long. CDR1 and CDR2 (germline): DFQATT, SNEGSKA (reference sequence). CDR3 sequence: CSGQQGDLRFF. The CDR3 nucleotides read TGCAGTGGACAACAGGGGGACCTGCGGTTCTTC.

This chain joins TRBV7-6 and TRBJ2-3; D perhaps matches TRBD2 (5 bases). The V end was cut by 5 bases, the J end by 3 bases, with 15 bases between. Per the germline V gene, CDR1 is SGHVS and CDR2 is FNYEAQ. There are 15 residues in the CDR3. CDR3 DNA sequence: TGTGCCAGCAGCCCAGACTACACCCTAACAGATACGCAGTATTTT. Its translation is CASSPDYTLTDTQYF. Drawing the rest from reference TRBV7-6 and TRBJ2-3, the complete variable domain is GAGVSQSPRYKVTKRGQDVALRCDPISGHVSLYWYRQALGQGPEFLTYFNYEAQQDKSGLPNDRFSAERPEGSISTLTIQRTEQRDSAMYRCASSPDYTLTDTQYFGPGTRLTVL.

The V call is TRBV19, the J call TRBJ2-1; a weak D match, TRBD2 (7 bases). The CDR3 has 14 amino acids. The germline V gene encodes CDR1 LNHDA and CDR2 SQIVND (reference sequence). V shed 7 bases and J shed 12 bases, with 22 bases lying between them. The DNA for the CDR3 is TGTGCCAGTACCTCTGGTTCGGGGGGCGATGGGCAGTTCTTC. The encoded protein is CASTSGSGGDGQFF.

This chain connects TRBV10-2 to TRBJ2-1, with 10 bases aligning to TRBD1. V shed 6 bases, J shed 2 bases, and the junction held 4 bases outside the gene matches. From germline, CDR1 is WSHSY and CDR2 SAAADI. This CDR3 is 15 amino acids long. The CDR3 DNA follows: TGCGCCAGCAGCGCTGACAGGGGGCCCTACAATGAGCAGTTCTTC. The encoded protein is CASSADRGPYNEQFF.

The V gene is TRBV7-6, the J gene TRBJ1-1, with D perhaps TRBD1 (5 bases). With 1 base removed from V and 7 bases from J, the gap between germline ends came to 10 bases. The germline V gene has CDR1 SGHVS and CDR2 FNYEAQ. The CDR3 sequence is 13 residues long. CDR3 sequence: CASSLGQKSEAFF. The CDR3 DNA reads as TGTGCCAGCAGCTTAGGACAGAAAAGTGAAGCTTTCTTT.

This chain links TRBV10-2 with TRBJ2-7; TRBD2 might be the D (5 bases). Trimming cost V 0 bases and J 2 bases, with 14 bases left between them. This CDR3 contains 16 residues. CDR1 is WSHSY and CDR2 is SAAADI in the germline V gene. The CDR3 is CASSESSVGVPYEQYF. As DNA, the CDR3 is TGCGCCAGCAGTGAGTCATCGGTGGGAGTTCCCTACGAGCAGTACTTC.

By proportion, this clone is medium-sized. The same CDR3 arises from other DNA sequences in this sample as well. This rearrangement joins TRBV6-4 to TRBJ2-1, with 12 nucleotides matching TRBD2. Germline assignment: CDR1 MRHNA and CDR2 SNTAGT. J lost 7 bases, V lost 0 bases, and 1 base had no gene match. The CDR3 runs 15 residues. This CDR3 is CASSDSTSGSNEQFF. In DNA form, the CDR3 reads TGTGCCAGCAGTGACTCGACTAGCGGGAGTAATGAGCAGTTCTTC.

This rearrangement joins TRBV5-6 to TRBJ2-5; 10 bases are a match to TRBD2. Germline loops: CDR1 SGHDT, CDR2 YYEEEE. V shed 4 bases, J shed 9 bases, and the junction held 12 bases outside the gene matches. The CDR3 contains 15 residues. CDR3 sequence reads: CASSRTSGEVPPQYF. In DNA form, the CDR3 reads TGTGCCAGCAGCCGGACTAGCGGAGAGGTCCCCCCCCAGTACTTC.

This chain's CDR3 is CASSELELAGGYNEQFF. Here the CDR3 DNA reads TGCGCCAGCTCGGAACTGGAACTAGCGGGAGGCTACAATGAGCAGTTCTTC. J is TRBJ2-1 and V is TRBV4-1, with 12 bases aligning to TRBD2. The CDR3 covers 17 residues. With V trimmed by 8 bases and J by 3 bases, 11 bases remained unmatched. Germline V lookup: CDR1 MGHRA, CDR2 YSYEKL.

This chain uses TRBV5-6 with TRBJ1-2; TRBD1 agrees at 9 bases. CDR1 is SGHDT, CDR2 YYEEEE, per germline. V lost 7 bases, J lost 3 bases, and 1 base stayed unmatched. There are 12 residues in the CDR3. The CDR3 here is CASRDRDYGYTF. The CDR3, as DNA: TGTGCCAGCCGGGACAGGGACTATGGCTACACCTTC.

This clone was seen only once. The chain combines TRBV6-5 with TRBJ2-7; possible D gene TRBD2, 6 bases. The germline gives CDR1 MNHEY, CDR2 SVGAGI. V was clipped by 4 bases and J by 2 bases, with 15 bases between them. CDR3 length: 15 amino acids. The CDR3 protein is CASSSTGTSTYEQYF. In DNA form, the CDR3 reads TGTGCCAGCAGTTCTACCGGGACTTCTACCTACGAGCAGTACTTC.

This clone was detected only once. The chain employs TRBV9 and TRBJ1-1; 7 bases fit TRBD1. CDR1 SGDLS and CDR2 YYNGEE come from the germline V gene. The V and J ends lost 4 bases and 5 bases, in that order; junction bases with no gene match: 11. This CDR3 spans 15 amino acids. The CDR3 DNA is TGTGCCAGCAGCCCACCAACAGGGGTAGGAACTGAAGCTTTCTTT. Translated, it gives CASSPPTGVGTEAFF.

The V and J genes are TRBV12-5 and TRBJ2-2; 11 positions agree with TRBD2. Germline-derived CDR1 and CDR2 are LGHNT and FRNRAP. The CDR3 extends over 16 amino acids. J gave up 4 bases and V 6 bases, and 7 bases lay outside the gene matches. The CDR3 is CASGLGTSGITGELFF. The CDR3 DNA follows: TGTGCTAGTGGCCTCGGGACTAGCGGAATCACCGGGGAGCTGTTTTTT. The full variable domain, completed using reference TRBV12-5 and TRBJ2-2, is DARVTQTPRHKVTEMGQEVTMRCQPILGHNTVFWYRQTMMQGLELLAYFRNRAPLDDSGMPKDRFSAEMPDATLATLKIQPSEPRDSAVYFCASGLGTSGITGELFFGEGSRLTVL.

This sequence joins TRBV14 and TRBJ1-1; 12 bases match TRBD1. V gave up 1 base and J gave up 5 bases; unmatched junction bases: 11. CDR3 length equals 18 residues. Germline assignment: CDR1 SGHDN and CDR2 FVKESK. Written as DNA, the CDR3 is TGTGCCAGCAGCCAAGCTGGGACAGGGGGCAAGAGGAGAACTGAAGCTTTCTTT. Encoded protein: CASSQAGTGGKRRTEAFF.

This clone was recorded once. V is TRBV11-2 and J is TRBJ1-1; a weak D match, TRBD1 (6 bases). Germline loops: CDR1 SGHAT, CDR2 FQNNGV. This CDR3 has 16 amino acids. Trimming took 5 bases from V and 0 from J, leaving 16 bases between them. Here the CDR3 reads CASSPGGRGMNTEAFF. The CDR3 DNA reads as TGTGCCAGCAGCCCGGGGGGCAGGGGCATGAACACTGAAGCTTTCTTT.

The chain is built from TRBV19 and TRBJ1-4; TRBD1 matches at 10 bases. In germline, CDR1 is LNHDA, CDR2 SQIVND (reference sequence). Losses at the gene ends were 9 bases for V and 6 bases for J; bases not matched to a gene: 22. This CDR3 comprises 19 residues. In DNA form, the CDR3 reads TGTGCCAGCCTAAAAACCCAACCGGTCCGGGACAGGGGAGATGAAAAACTGTTTTTT. Translation: CASLKTQPVRDRGDEKLFF.

The rearrangement joins TRBV7-3 to TRBJ1-2; perhaps TRBD1 as D (5 bases). Germline CDR1 and CDR2: SGHTA and FQGTGA. CDR3 length: 16 amino acids. V was shortened by 1 base and J by 8 bases, with 20 bases between the two germline ends. CDR3 bases: TGTGCCAGCAGCTTAAGGGTACCAGGGCAAGGGAACGGCTACACCTTC. It yields the protein CASSLRVPGQGNGYTF.

This chain links TRBV27 with TRBJ2-7; D is possibly TRBD1 or TRBD2 (6 bases each). The V end was cut by 5 bases, the J end by 7 bases, with 21 bases between. The CDR3 is 15 residues long. Germline V lookup: CDR1 MNHEY, CDR2 SMNVEV (reference sequence). In DNA form, the CDR3 reads TGTGCCAGCAGTCCTAGGGCCGGGACACTAGCAGAGCAGTACTTC. Translated, it gives CASSPRAGTLAEQYF.

The chain carries TRBV15 and TRBJ2-7, with 8 bases lining up with TRBD2. CDR3 length: 14 residues. Germline lookup yields CDR1 LNHNV and CDR2 YYDKDF (reference sequence). With 5 bases clipped from V and 1 base from J, the junction kept 4 bases outside the gene matches. CDR3 sequence: CATSRREDSYEQYF. The DNA for the CDR3 is TGTGCCACCAGCCGGCGGGAGGATTCCTACGAGCAGTACTTC.

The rearrangement joins TRBV5-1 to TRBJ2-7; TRBD1 agrees at 10 bases. Germline V gives CDR1 SGHRS, CDR2 YFSETQ. The CDR3 runs 15 residues. Losses at the gene ends were 4 bases for V and 2 bases for J; bases not matched to a gene: 6. The CDR3 region has the DNA TGCGCCAGCAGCCCCCGGACAGGGGGGACCTACGAGCAGTACTTC. Translating it yields CASSPRTGGTYEQYF.

The gene calls are TRBV3-1 (or the pseudogene TRBV3-2) and TRBJ1-1; D might be TRBD1 (5 bases). The CDR3 extends over 13 amino acids. V was cut by 0 bases and J by 4 bases, with 6 bases left in between. Germline V gene lookup returns CDR1 LGHDT and CDR2 YNNKEL (reference sequence). CDR3 loop: CASSQDTGTEAFF. The CDR3 region has the DNA TGTGCCAGCAGCCAAGATACAGGCACTGAAGCTTTCTTT.

This chain links TRBV28 with TRBJ2-5; 8 bases fit TRBD2. The junction had 16 bases not matched to a gene; V was cut back by 8 bases and J by 2 bases. Germline lookup yields CDR1 MDHEN and CDR2 SYDVKM. This CDR3 is built from 17 residues. Here the CDR3 DNA reads TGTGCCAGCGCGGTTTCGGGAGGGGTTAGGGCTCAAGAGACCCAGTACTTC. Amino acid sequence: CASAVSGGVRAQETQYF.

The chain recombines TRBV6-2 or TRBV6-3 with TRBJ2-2, with a weak D call TRBD1 (5 bases). CDR3 length equals 13 residues. V lost 3 bases, J lost 7 bases, and 9 bases lay in between. Germline V gene lookup returns CDR1 MNHEY and CDR2 SVGEGT. The CDR3 protein is CASSYLQGGELFF. CDR3 sequence (DNA): TGTGCCAGCAGTTATCTGCAGGGCGGGGAGCTGTTTTTT.

V usage is TRBV7-9 and J usage is TRBJ2-3; 10 bases map to TRBD2. The CDR3 consists of 14 residues. CDR1 SEHNR and CDR2 FQNEAQ come from the germline V gene (reference sequence). The ends lost 9 bases at V and 0 bases at J; junction bases unmatched: 3. As DNA, the CDR3 is TGTGCCAGTGGACTAGCGGAGAGCACAGATACGCAGTATTTT. Translating gives CASGLAESTDTQYF.

The J gene is TRBJ2-1, the V gene TRBV9; TRBD2 matches at 10 bases. The V gene's germline CDR1 is SGDLS and CDR2 YYNGEE. This CDR3 is 15 amino acids long. V gave up 0 bases and J gave up 7 bases; unmatched junction bases: 4. CDR3 DNA: TGTGCCAGCAGCGTAGAGGGTAGCGGGGGGAATGAGCAGTTCTTC. Translated, it gives CASSVEGSGGNEQFF.

The chain is built from TRBV4-1 and TRBJ2-7; D is ambiguous. Per the germline V gene, CDR1 is MGHRA and CDR2 is YSYEKL. Trimming took 0 bases from V and 0 from J, leaving 12 bases between them. The length of the CDR3 is 16 residues. The CDR3 sequence is CASSQDLRTASYEQYF. The CDR3 DNA follows: TGCGCCAGCAGCCAAGATTTGAGGACCGCCTCCTACGAGCAGTACTTC.

The chain uses TRBV7-3 and TRBJ2-1; D gene uncertain. Germline CDR1 reads SGHTA; CDR2 reads FQGTGA. V was clipped by 2 bases and J by 8 bases, with 10 bases between them. The CDR3 is 13 amino acids. CDR3 in DNA: TGTGCCAGCAGCTTAGAAGTCGGGCATGAGCAGTTCTTC. Its translation is CASSLEVGHEQFF. Using reference TRBV7-3 and TRBJ2-1 for the parts outside the CDR3, the full variable domain is GAGVSQTPSNKVTEKGKYVELRCDPISGHTALYWYRQSLGQGPEFLIYFQGTGAADDSGLPNDRFFAVRPEGSVSTLKIQRTERGDSAVYLCASSLEVGHEQFFGPGTRLTVL.

The rearrangement uses TRBV9 and TRBJ2-7; D might be TRBD2 (5 bases). There are 13 residues in the CDR3. In germline, CDR1 is SGDLS, CDR2 YYNGEE. The ends were cut back, 3 bases at V and 0 bases at J, with 7 bases in the middle. CDR3 coding DNA: TGTGCCAGCAGCGGGGAGTTCTCCTACGAGCAGTACTTC. It codes for CASSGEFSYEQYF.